A single sample is the source of the 7 T cell receptor beta chains below, sequenced in a study of vaccination and CD4 T cells after COVID-19. The Oncomine TCR Beta short-read assay was applied to DNA of cultured CD4+ T cells. TCRdb processed the PCR reads anew with MiXCR; each CDR3 protein has one entry. In the table there are 11,000 to 15,000 distinct CDR3 sequences, 28% of which are singletons. These TCRs are of unknown antigen specificity. Stated treatment: roughly ten-day PBMC culture with coronavirus spike peptide pools or control peptides (ViraFEST assay). Sequencing was carried out using cultured CD4+ T cells from blood. The origin of the receptors is a human donor with COVID-19.

This clonotype was counted between two and nine times. V is TRBV11-2 and J is TRBJ2-7; possibly TRBD2 for D (6 bases). V shed 7 bases and J shed 7 bases, with 17 bases lying between them. CDR1 is SGHAT, CDR2 FQNNGV, per germline. The CDR3 runs to 13 residues. CDR3 sequence (DNA): TGTGCCAGCACCCCGCGGGGTGAGCGGGAGCAGTACTTC. This sequence encodes CASTPRGEREQYF.

This clonotype came up a few times. This chain uses TRBV12-3 or TRBV12-4 with TRBJ2-5; D remains unclear. The CDR3 runs to 14 residues. V was cut by 1 base and J by 4 bases, with 10 bases left in between. In DNA, the CDR3 is TGTGCCAGCAGTTTAGGTTCGGAGAGAGAGACCCAGTACTTC. Protein: CASSLGSERETQYF.

This clonotype has just a few counts. The chain combines TRBV7-2 with TRBJ2-1; 8 nucleotides match TRBD2. Germline loops: CDR1 SGHTA, CDR2 FQGNSA. The CDR3 is 16 amino acids. J gave up 5 bases and V 5 bases, and 11 bases lay outside the gene matches. The CDR3 bases are TGTGCCAGCAGCACCACCCGGGGGGGCAAAAACAATGAGCAGTTCTTC. Amino acids: CASSTTRGGKNNEQFF.

Here the CDR3 reads CSAREGFQRSHGYTF. The CDR3 bases are TGCAGTGCTAGAGAGGGGTTCCAGCGTTCCCATGGCTACACCTTC. This chain joins TRBV20-1 and TRBJ1-2; D unclear. This CDR3 comprises 15 residues. Germline CDR1 DFQATT, CDR2 SNEGSKA (reference sequence). V was pared by 0 bases and J by 6 bases, with 17 bases between.

The CDR3 loop reads CASSIGGSNQPQHF. The CDR3 bases are TGTGCCAGCAGCATTGGGGGGAGCAATCAGCCCCAGCATTTT. This sequence joins TRBV9 and TRBJ1-5, with TRBD1 as a possible D gene (5 bases). Germline V gene data show CDR1 as SGDLS and CDR2 as YYNGEE. Between the trimmed V and J ends, which lost 4 bases and 1 base, there was a span of 9 bases. This CDR3 is built from 14 residues.

V usage is TRBV10-3 and J usage is TRBJ1-6, with no clear D. CDR1 ENHRY and CDR2 SYGVKD come from the germline V gene. The CDR3 is made up of 14 amino acids. V lost 3 bases and J lost 7, with 10 bases in between. CDR3 DNA sequence: TGTGCCATCAGTGAAGTGGTAGGCAATTCACCCCTCCACTTT. This gives the protein CAISEVVGNSPLHF.

The chain couples TRBV19 to TRBJ2-7; D is possibly TRBD1 (5 bases). The CDR3 extends over 15 amino acids. From germline, CDR1 is LNHDA and CDR2 SQIVND (reference sequence). The V gene lost 6 bases and the J gene lost 0 bases, with 15 bases spanning the gap. CDR3 residues: CASRELGPNSYEQYF. Here the CDR3 DNA reads TGTGCCAGTAGGGAGCTGGGGCCAAACTCCTACGAGCAGTACTTC.